A single T cell receptor (beta chain) is shown here with its context. Its antigen remains unknown. The V and J ends lost 3 bases and 1 base respectively, with 15 bases between them. Germline V gives CDR1 GTSNPN, CDR2 SVGIG (reference sequence). The CDR3 loop spans 15 amino acids. This specimen comes from a study of OX40 agonist ivuxolimab in advanced cancers. Study-wide background: With ivuxolimab, an agonistic anti-OX40 (CD134) antibody, patients were treated. Study conclusions and caveats: Dosing at 0.1 to 3.0 mg/kg was accompanied by clonal expansion of CD4+ and CD8+ blood T cells by week 6. On average, CD8+ T cells showed a greater number of expanded clones than CD4+.

The protocol was immunoSEQ multiplex PCR, while the TCRdb copy is restricted to in-frame clones and leaves out a portion. This sample yields around 64,000 clones, of which around 80% are seen a single time; approximately 1.2% belongs to the top ten. This clonotype was obtained from an adult with an advanced solid tumor such as melanoma, head and neck, liver or kidney cancer. The sequences come from CD4+ or CD8+ T cells sorted from blood, collected in a trial of the OX40 agonist ivuxolimab. The chain uses TRBV30 and TRBJ1-1; the D gene is possibly TRBD1 (5 bases). The CDR3 nucleotides are TGTGCCTGGAGGCTACCGGGACTCCAGAACACTGAAGCTTTCTTT. Protein: CAWRLPGLQNTEAFF.